This passage covers 15 T cell receptor beta chains from one sample sequenced in a study of blood T cell repertoires in COVID-19. The assay was immunoSEQ multiplex PCR, and TCRdb's table has in-frame clones only and misses some. The data contain about 520,000 clones, roughly 85% of them seen just once; the ten biggest clones take up approximately 3.2%. Sequenced: peripheral blood. These receptors came from a human donor in a cohort sampled during active COVID-19.

V and J are TRBV29-1 and TRBJ2-1; TRBD1 aligns across 8 bases. The germline V gene encodes CDR1 SQVTM and CDR2 ANQGSEA. CDR3 length: 13 amino acids. The trim removed 8 bases at V and 3 bases at J, leaving 6 bases unmatched. The CDR3 region has the DNA TGCAGCCTATGGACAGGGCTCTACAATGAGCAGTTCTTC. Translated: CSLWTGLYNEQFF.

The chain combines TRBV5-1 with TRBJ2-5; 11 nucleotides match TRBD2. The V and J ends lost 0 bases and 3 bases, in that order; junction bases with no gene match: 1. The CDR3 is 15 amino acids. CDR1 is SGHRS and CDR2 is YFSETQ in the germline V gene. The CDR3 DNA is TGCGCCAGCAGCTTGGTAGCGGGAGGGGAAGAGACCCAGTACTTC. Amino acids: CASSLVAGGEETQYF.

The chain joins TRBV10-2 to TRBJ1-4, with a weak D call TRBD1 (6 bases). This CDR3 is 13 amino acids long. V lost 3 bases to trimming and J lost 8 bases, with 10 bases between them. Germline loops: CDR1 WSHSY, CDR2 SAAADI. Here the CDR3 reads CASSEQGREKLFF. The CDR3 DNA reads TGCGCCAGCAGTGAACAGGGTCGCGAAAAACTGTTTTTT.

The V gene is TRBV4-3, the J gene TRBJ2-2; 9 nucleotides agree with TRBD2. Per the germline V gene, CDR1 is LGHNA and CDR2 is YSLEER. The CDR3 consists of 16 residues. The V gene end was trimmed by 6 bases and the J gene end by 0 bases; junction bases not matched to a gene: 5. The CDR3: CASRKGTSTNTGELFF. The CDR3 DNA reads TGCGCCAGCAGAAAAGGGACTAGCACGAACACCGGGGAGCTGTTTTTT.

V gene TRBV3-1 (or the pseudogene TRBV3-2) combines with J gene TRBJ2-2; a possible D gene is TRBD2 (7 bases). Trimming removed 3 bases at V and 2 bases at J, with 10 bases between. CDR1 and CDR2 from the germline V gene are LGHDT and YNNKEL (reference sequence). The CDR3 has 15 residues. Here the CDR3 reads CASSHGGRNTGELFF. The CDR3 DNA sequence: TGTGCCAGCAGCCACGGGGGGCGAAACACCGGGGAGCTGTTTTTT.

V usage is TRBV3-1 (or the pseudogene TRBV3-2) and J usage is TRBJ1-1, with unresolved D. Trimming cost V 4 bases and J 4 bases, with 13 bases left between them. In germline, CDR1 is LGHDT, CDR2 YNNKEL (reference sequence). The CDR3 length is 14 residues. The CDR3 protein is CASSLEVGSTEAFF. Here the CDR3 DNA reads TGTGCCAGCAGCCTTGAAGTGGGGAGCACTGAAGCTTTCTTT.

The genes are TRBV5-1 and TRBJ2-1, with TRBD2 identical over 8 bases. The V and J ends lost 4 bases and 10 bases, in that order; junction bases with no gene match: 13. Germline CDR1 and CDR2: SGHRS and YFSETQ. This CDR3 comprises 15 residues. The CDR3 nucleotides are TGCGCCAGCAGCGGCAGTTCGGGGGGGCGAGACGAGCAGTTCTTC. Translated, it gives CASSGSSGGRDEQFF.

The V gene is TRBV20-1, the J gene TRBJ1-1; D not certain. The CDR3 length is 11 residues. From germline, CDR1 is DFQATT and CDR2 SNEGSKA (reference sequence). V was cut by 6 bases and J by 10 bases, with 15 bases left in between. Written as DNA, the CDR3 is TGCAGTGCGACCGGAGGGTTGGGAGCTTTCTTT. This codes for CSATGGLGAFF.

This chain joins TRBV15 and TRBJ1-5; D is perhaps TRBD1 (6 bases). The germline V gene has CDR1 LNHNV and CDR2 YYDKDF (reference sequence). This CDR3 has 16 amino acids. V lost 0 bases to trimming and J lost 2 bases, with 11 bases between them. The CDR3 loop is CATSRDRDIGNQPQHF. The CDR3 DNA reads TGTGCCACCAGCAGAGATCGGGACATTGGCAATCAGCCCCAGCATTTT.

J is TRBJ2-3 and V is TRBV11-1; TRBD2 is a possible D gene (5 bases). Trimming shortened V by 1 base and J by 2 bases, and 10 bases separated the two germline ends. The CDR3 consists of 15 residues. Germline CDR1 reads SGHAT; CDR2 reads FQDESV (reference sequence). The CDR3 coding sequence is TGTGCCAGCAGCTTAGAAGGCCGGGACACAGATACGCAGTATTTT. As protein: CASSLEGRDTDTQYF.

The J gene is TRBJ1-3, the V gene TRBV6-5, with D unclear. This CDR3 has 15 amino acids. Trimming shortened V by 7 bases and J by 3 bases, and 16 bases separated the two germline ends. Germline CDR1 is MNHEY and CDR2 is SVGAGI. CDR3 nucleotide sequence: TGTGCCAGCACTCAAAGTGGGCACTTTGGAAACACCATATATTTT. Translated: CASTQSGHFGNTIYF.

This clone was picked up a small number of times. The same CDR3 arises from other DNA sequences in this sample as well. The chain links TRBV19 to TRBJ1-1, with 9 positions matching TRBD1. The germline gives CDR1 LNHDA, CDR2 SQIVND (reference sequence). With V trimmed by 4 bases and J by 3 bases, 6 bases remained unmatched. The CDR3 totals 15 residues. The CDR3 region is CASSTQTGGDTEAFF. In DNA, the CDR3 is TGTGCCAGTAGTACCCAGACAGGGGGGGACACTGAAGCTTTCTTT. The complete variable domain, with remaining parts taken from reference TRBV19 and TRBJ1-1, reads DGGITQSPKYLFRKEGQNVTLSCEQNLNHDAMYWYRQDPGQGLRLIYYSQIVNDFQKGDIAEGYSVSREKKESFPLTVTSAQKNPTAFYLCASSTQTGGDTEAFFGQGTRLTVV.

This clone was seen only once. J is TRBJ1-1 and V is TRBV7-8; D remains ambiguous. Trimming stripped 0 bases from V and 3 bases from J, with 5 bases between. CDR1 and CDR2 from the germline V gene are SGHVS and FQNEAQ. CDR3 size: 13 residues. The CDR3 bases are TGTGCCAGCAGCTTAGCCTCCTACACTGAAGCTTTCTTT. Its translation is CASSLASYTEAFF.

The chain employs TRBV19 and TRBJ2-7; 10 nucleotides line up with TRBD2. This CDR3 contains 20 residues. Germline assignment: CDR1 LNHDA and CDR2 SQIVND (reference sequence). V gave up 1 base and J gave up 0 bases; unmatched junction bases: 15. CDR3 sequence reads: CASSIVASGSSRISSYEQYF. The CDR3 nucleotides are TGTGCCAGTAGTATAGTGGCTAGCGGGAGCTCTCGAATAAGCTCCTACGAGCAGTACTTC.

The rearrangement links TRBV5-1 to TRBJ2-2; a weak D match, TRBD2 (5 bases). Trimming stripped 5 bases from V and 5 bases from J, with 13 bases between. Looked up from germline, CDR1 is SGHRS and CDR2 is YFSETQ. The length of the CDR3 is 14 residues. The CDR3 here is CASRRGFGTGELFF. DNA for the CDR3: TGCGCCAGCAGGCGAGGGTTCGGGACCGGGGAGCTGTTTTTT.